The table lists the clone carrying this T cell receptor (beta chain) with many counts. The data stem from a study of T cells in Graves' hyperthyroidism and ophthalmopathy. Amplification of TCR beta CDR3 regions was performed using RNA transcripts as template. A set of HTBI primers served as the primers for a first-round RT-PCR of the TCR CDR3. TCRdb analysed the multiplex PCR reads with MiXCR anew, one entry per CDR3 protein. The sample holds over 45,000 distinct CDR3 sequences, more than 40% seen once. Patients having uncontrolled infection, another autoimmune disease, pregnancy or lactation were not included. The sequence came from a woman between 50 and 59 years old with Graves' hyperthyroidism. The sequenced material came from peripheral blood or thyroid tissue (not recorded which).

DNA for the CDR3: TGTGCCAGCAGCTTTACGATAGCGGACCAAGAGACCCAGTACTTC. It translates to CASSFTIADQETQYF. The chain links TRBV7-2 to TRBJ2-5; the D gene is possibly TRBD2 (6 bases). V was trimmed by 3 bases and J by 0 bases, leaving 11 bases between them. The length of the CDR3 is 15 residues. Germline CDR1 reads SGHTA; CDR2 reads FQGNSA.